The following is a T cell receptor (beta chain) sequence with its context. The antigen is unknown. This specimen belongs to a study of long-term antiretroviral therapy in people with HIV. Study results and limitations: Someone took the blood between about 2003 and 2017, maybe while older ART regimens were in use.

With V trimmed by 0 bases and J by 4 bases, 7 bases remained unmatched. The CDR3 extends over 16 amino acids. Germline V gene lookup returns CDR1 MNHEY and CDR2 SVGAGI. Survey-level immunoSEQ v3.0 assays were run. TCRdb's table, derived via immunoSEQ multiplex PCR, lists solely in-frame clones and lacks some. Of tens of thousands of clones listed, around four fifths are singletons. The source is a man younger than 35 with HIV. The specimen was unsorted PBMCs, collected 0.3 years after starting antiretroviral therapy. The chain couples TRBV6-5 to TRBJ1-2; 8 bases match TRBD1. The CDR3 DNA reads TGTGCCAGCAGTTACTCGAGGACAGGGAGCTCCTATGGCTACACCTTC. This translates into CASSYSRTGSSYGYTF.